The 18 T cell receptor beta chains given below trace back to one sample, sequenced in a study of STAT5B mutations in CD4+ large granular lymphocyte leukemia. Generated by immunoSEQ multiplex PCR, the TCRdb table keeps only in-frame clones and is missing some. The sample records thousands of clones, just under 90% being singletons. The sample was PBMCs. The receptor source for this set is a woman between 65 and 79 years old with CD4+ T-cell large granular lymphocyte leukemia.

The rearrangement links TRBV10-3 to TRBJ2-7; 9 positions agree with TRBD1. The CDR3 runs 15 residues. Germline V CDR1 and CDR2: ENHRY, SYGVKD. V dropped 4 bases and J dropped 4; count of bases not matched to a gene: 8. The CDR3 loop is CAISVHPDRGYEQYF. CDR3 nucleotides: TGTGCCATCAGTGTTCACCCTGACAGGGGGTACGAGCAGTACTTC.

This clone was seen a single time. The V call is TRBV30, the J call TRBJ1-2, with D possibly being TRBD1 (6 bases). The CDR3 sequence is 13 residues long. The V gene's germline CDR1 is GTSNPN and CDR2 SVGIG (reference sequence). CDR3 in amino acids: CAVDRRINYGYTF. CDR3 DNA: TGTGCAGTTGACAGGCGAATTAACTATGGCTACACCTTC.

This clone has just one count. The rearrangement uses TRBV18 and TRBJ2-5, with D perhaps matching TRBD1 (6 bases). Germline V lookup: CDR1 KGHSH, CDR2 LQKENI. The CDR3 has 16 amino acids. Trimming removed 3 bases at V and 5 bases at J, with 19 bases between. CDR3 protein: CASSPLVGAGVETQYF. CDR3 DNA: TGTGCCAGCTCACCCTTAGTGGGGGCCGGCGTGGAGACCCAGTACTTC.

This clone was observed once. Here the CDR3 reads CASSGQGSGYEQYF. The CDR3 DNA follows: TGCGCCAGCAGCGGACAGGGAAGCGGTTACGAGCAGTACTTC. This chain uses TRBV5-1 with TRBJ2-7; 8 bases are a match to TRBD1. CDR1 and CDR2 (germline): SGHRS, YFSETQ. The ends lost 4 bases at V and 4 bases at J; junction bases unmatched: 7. The length of the CDR3 is 14 residues.

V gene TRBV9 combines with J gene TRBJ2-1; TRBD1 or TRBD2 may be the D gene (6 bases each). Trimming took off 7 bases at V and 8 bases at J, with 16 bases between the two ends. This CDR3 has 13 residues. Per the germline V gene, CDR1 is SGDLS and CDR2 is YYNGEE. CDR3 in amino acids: CASPHEGGDEQFF. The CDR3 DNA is TGTGCCAGCCCGCATGAGGGGGGCGATGAGCAGTTCTTC.

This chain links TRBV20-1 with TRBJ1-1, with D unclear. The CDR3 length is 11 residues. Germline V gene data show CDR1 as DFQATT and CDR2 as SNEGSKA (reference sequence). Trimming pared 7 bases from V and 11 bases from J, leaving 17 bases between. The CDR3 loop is CSVVEGSYAFF. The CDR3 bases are TGCAGTGTGGTGGAGGGCTCGTATGCTTTCTTT.

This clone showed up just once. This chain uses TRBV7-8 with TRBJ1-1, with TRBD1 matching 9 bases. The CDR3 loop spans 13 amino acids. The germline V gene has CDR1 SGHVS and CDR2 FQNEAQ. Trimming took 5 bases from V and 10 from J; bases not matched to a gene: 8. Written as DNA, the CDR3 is TGTGCCAGCAGCCCTCACGACAGGGGGGTAGCTTTCTTT. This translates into CASSPHDRGVAFF.

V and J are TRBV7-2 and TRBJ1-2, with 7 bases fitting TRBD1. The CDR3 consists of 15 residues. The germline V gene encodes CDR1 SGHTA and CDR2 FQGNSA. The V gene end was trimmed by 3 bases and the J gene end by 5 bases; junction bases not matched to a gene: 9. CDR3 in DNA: TGTGCCAGCAGCTTTTTAGGGGGCACAAATTATGGCTACACCTTC. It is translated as CASSFLGGTNYGYTF. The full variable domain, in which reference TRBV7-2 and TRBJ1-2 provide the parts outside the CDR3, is GAGVSQSPSNKVTEKGKDVELRCDPISGHTALYWYRQSLGQGLEFLIYFQGNSAPDKSGLPSDRFSAERTGGSVSTLTIQRTQQEDSAVYLCASSFLGGTNYGYTFGSGTRLTVV.

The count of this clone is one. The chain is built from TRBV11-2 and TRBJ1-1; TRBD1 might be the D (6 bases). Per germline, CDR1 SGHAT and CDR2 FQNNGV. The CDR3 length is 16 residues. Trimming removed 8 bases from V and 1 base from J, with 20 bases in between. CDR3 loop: CASQIGGGRGNTEAFF. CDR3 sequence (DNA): TGTGCCAGCCAGATTGGCGGGGGGCGCGGGAACACTGAAGCTTTCTTT.

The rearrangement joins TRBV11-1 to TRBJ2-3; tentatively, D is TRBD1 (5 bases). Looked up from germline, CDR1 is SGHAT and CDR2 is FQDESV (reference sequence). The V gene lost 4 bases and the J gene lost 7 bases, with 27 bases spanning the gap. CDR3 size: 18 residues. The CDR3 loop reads CASSSPEPWGWGTNTQYF. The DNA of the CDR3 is TGTGCCAGCAGCTCACCCGAACCGTGGGGCTGGGGAACCAATACGCAGTATTTT.

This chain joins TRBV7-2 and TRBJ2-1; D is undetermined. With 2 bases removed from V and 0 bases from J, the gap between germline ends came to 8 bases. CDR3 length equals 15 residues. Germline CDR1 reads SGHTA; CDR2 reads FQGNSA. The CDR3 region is CASSLSSASYNEQFF. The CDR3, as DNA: TGTGCCAGCAGCTTAAGCTCAGCCTCCTACAATGAGCAGTTCTTC.

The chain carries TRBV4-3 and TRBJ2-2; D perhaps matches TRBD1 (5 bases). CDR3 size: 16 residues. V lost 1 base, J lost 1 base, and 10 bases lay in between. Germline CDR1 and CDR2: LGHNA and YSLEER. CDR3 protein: CASSQGGRMNTGELFF. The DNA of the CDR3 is TGCGCCAGCAGCCAAGGGGGCAGGATGAACACCGGGGAGCTGTTTTTT.

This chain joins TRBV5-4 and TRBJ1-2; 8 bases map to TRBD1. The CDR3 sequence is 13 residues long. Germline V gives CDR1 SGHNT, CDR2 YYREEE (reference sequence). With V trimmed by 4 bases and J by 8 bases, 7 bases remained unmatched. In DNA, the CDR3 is TGTGCCAGCAGCGTGGACAGGGTGATAGGCTACACCTTC. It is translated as CASSVDRVIGYTF.

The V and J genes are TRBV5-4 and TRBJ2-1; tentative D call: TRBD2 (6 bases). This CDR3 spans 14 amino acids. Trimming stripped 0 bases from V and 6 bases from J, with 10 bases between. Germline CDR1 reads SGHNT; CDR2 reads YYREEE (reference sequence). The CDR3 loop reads CASSLGGELNEQFF. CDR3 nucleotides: TGTGCCAGCAGCTTGGGCGGGGAGCTCAATGAGCAGTTCTTC.

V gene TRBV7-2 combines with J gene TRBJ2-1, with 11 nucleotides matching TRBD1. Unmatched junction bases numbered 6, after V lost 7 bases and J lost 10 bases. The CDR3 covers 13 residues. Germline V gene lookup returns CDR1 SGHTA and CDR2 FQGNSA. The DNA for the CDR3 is TGTGCCAGCACCGGACAGGGGGCAGGCGAGCAGTTCTTC. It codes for CASTGQGAGEQFF. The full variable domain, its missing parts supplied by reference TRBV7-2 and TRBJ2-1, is GAGVSQSPSNKVTEKGKDVELRCDPISGHTALYWYRQSLGQGLEFLIYFQGNSAPDKSGLPSDRFSAERTGGSVSTLTIQRTQQEDSAVYLCASTGQGAGEQFFGPGTRLTVL.

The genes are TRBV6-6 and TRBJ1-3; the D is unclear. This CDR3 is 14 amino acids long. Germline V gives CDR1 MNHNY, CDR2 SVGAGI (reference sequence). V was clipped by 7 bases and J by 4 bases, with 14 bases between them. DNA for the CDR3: TGTGCCAGCACTACGCCCGGTTTGGGAAACACCATATATTTT. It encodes CASTTPGLGNTIYF.

The CDR3 here is CAWSVRVWTDDLGYSGNTIYF. In DNA, the CDR3 is TGTGCCTGGAGTGTACGAGTGTGGACGGATGATTTGGGCTACTCTGGAAACACCATATATTTT. The chain joins TRBV30 to TRBJ1-3; D is undetermined. CDR1 is GTSNPN and CDR2 is SVGIG in the germline V gene (reference sequence). The CDR3 extends over 21 amino acids. V was cut by 0 bases and J by 0 bases, with 27 bases left in between.

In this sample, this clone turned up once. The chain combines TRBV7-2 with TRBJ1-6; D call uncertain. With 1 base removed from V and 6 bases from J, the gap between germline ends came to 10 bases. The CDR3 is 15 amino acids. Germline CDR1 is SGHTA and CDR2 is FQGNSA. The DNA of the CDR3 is TGTGCCAGCAGCTTAGTCGGGGATATTAATTCACCCCTCCACTTT. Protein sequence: CASSLVGDINSPLHF.